The clone carrying this TCR beta chain was picked up a small number of times. What it recognizes is unknown. One junction end does not reproduce the germline sequence, and a read error may be involved. This sample was included in a study of T cells in Graves' hyperthyroidism and ophthalmopathy. Looking at the study overall: Peripheral blood was obtained at initial diagnosis, preceding any treatment.

RNA transcripts were the template for amplifying TCR beta CDR3 regions. The HTBI primer set served for first-round RT-PCR of the TCR CDR3. Each CDR3 protein is one row after TCRdb ran MiXCR on the multiplex PCR reads. The table includes hundreds of thousands of distinct CDR3 sequences, less than 25% detected once. CDR3 size: 20 residues. The germline CDR1 and CDR2 sequences are SSHAT and FNYEAQ (reference sequence). Diagnosis relied on clinical symptoms, serum thyroxine and TRAb, thyroid ultrasound and orbital computed tomography. Study observations and caveats: Ophthalmopathy stood apart from stable hyperthyroidism in a 13 V-J model. Blood also carried most thyroid clonotypes expanded above 0.001.

The sequencing input was blood. This TCR was recovered from a man aged 25-45 years with Graves' ophthalmopathy. The rearrangement uses TRBV7-7 and TRBJ2-3, with 8 bases that match TRBD2. The CDR3 sequence is CASSLVNRGLREGRGDTQYF. CDR3 coding DNA: TGTGCTAGCAGCTTAGTTAATCGGGGGCTCCGGGAGGGCCGTGGAGATACGCAGTATTTT. The variable domain in full, with the rest retrieved from reference TRBV7-7 and TRBJ2-3, is GAGVSQSPRYKVTKRGQDVTLRCDPISSHATLYWYQQALGQGPEFLTYFNYEAQPDKSGLPSDRFSAERPEGSISTLTIQRTEQRDSAMYRCASSLVNRGLREGRGDTQYFGPGTRLTVL.